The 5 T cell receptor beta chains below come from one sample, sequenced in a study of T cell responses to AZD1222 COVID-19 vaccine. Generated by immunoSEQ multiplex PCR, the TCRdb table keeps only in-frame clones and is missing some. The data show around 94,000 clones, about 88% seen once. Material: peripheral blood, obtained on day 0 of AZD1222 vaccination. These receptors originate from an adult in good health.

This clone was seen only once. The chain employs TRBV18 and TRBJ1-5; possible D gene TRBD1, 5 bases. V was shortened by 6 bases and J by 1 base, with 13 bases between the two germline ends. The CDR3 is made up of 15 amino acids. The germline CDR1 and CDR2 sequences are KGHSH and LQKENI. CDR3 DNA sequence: TGTGCCAGCTCCCCGGTCAGGGAGAGCAATCAGCCCCAGCATTTT. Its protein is CASSPVRESNQPQHF.

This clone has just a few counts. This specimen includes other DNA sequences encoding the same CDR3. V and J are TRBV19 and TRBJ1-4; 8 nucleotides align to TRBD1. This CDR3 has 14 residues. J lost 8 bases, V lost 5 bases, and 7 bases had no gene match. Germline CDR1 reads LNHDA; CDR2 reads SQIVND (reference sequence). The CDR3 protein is CASSSRQGREKLFF. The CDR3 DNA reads TGTGCCAGTAGTTCCCGACAGGGGCGCGAAAAACTGTTTTTT.

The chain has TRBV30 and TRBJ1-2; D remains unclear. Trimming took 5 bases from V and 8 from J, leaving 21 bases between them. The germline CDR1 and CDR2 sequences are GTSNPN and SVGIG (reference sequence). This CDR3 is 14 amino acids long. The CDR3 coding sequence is TGTGCCTGGTTCCGAGGAGGAAATAAGAAGGGCTACACCTTC. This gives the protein CAWFRGGNKKGYTF.

Here the CDR3 reads CASSLTQPTGELFF. DNA for the CDR3: TGTGCCAGCAGTCTGACTCAGCCCACCGGGGAGCTGTTTTTT. J is TRBJ2-2 and V is TRBV5-4; D is ambiguous. V dropped 5 bases and J dropped 4 bases, with 12 bases sitting between them. This CDR3 region has 14 residues. Per germline, CDR1 SGHNT and CDR2 YYREEE (reference sequence). Combining the CDR3 with reference TRBV5-4 and TRBJ2-2 gives the whole variable domain ETGVTQSPTHLIKTRGQQVTLRCSSQSGHNTVSWYQQALGQGPQFIFQYYREEENGRGNFPPRFSGLQFPNYSSELNVNALELDDSALYLCASSLTQPTGELFFGEGSRLTVL.

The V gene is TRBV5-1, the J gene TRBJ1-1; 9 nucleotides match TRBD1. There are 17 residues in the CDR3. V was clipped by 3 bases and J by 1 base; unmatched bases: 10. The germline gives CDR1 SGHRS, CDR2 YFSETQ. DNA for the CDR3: TGCGCCAGCAGCTCCCCCGGGACAGGGTTGGGGAACACTGAAGCTTTCTTT. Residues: CASSSPGTGLGNTEAFF.